This T cell receptor beta chain appears in the sequencing data of a study of early stage breast cancer tumors. The table came from immunoSEQ multiplex PCR; TCRdb's copy has only in-frame clones and leaves some out. Among 50,000 to 65,000 clones listed, about 83% were seen once. The sequenced sample consisted of blood. The origin of this receptor is a person under 45 with breast cancer.

For the CDR3, the DNA is TGTGCCAGCAGCCTCAGGGGGAACACTGAAGCTTTCTTT. This codes for CASSLRGNTEAFF. The V gene is TRBV6-1, the J gene TRBJ1-1; possibly TRBD1 for D (6 bases). This CDR3 spans 13 amino acids. With 6 bases removed from V and 1 base from J, the gap between germline ends came to 9 bases. The V gene's germline CDR1 is MNHNS and CDR2 SASEGT.